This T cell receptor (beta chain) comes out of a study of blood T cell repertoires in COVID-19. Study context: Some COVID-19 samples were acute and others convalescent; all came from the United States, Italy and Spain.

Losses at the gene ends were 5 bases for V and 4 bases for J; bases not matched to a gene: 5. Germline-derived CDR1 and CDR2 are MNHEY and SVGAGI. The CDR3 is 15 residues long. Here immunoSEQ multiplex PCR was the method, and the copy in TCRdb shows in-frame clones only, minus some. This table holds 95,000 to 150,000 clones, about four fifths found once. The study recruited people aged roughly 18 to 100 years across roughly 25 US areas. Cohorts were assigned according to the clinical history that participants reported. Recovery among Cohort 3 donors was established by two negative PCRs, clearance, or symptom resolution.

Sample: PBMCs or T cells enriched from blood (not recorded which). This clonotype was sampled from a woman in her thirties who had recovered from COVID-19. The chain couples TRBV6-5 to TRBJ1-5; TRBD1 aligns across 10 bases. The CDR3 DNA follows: TGTGCCAGCAGTCCCCGGGACAGGGGTAATCAGCCCCAGCATTTT. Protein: CASSPRDRGNQPQHF.